This is a list of T cell receptor beta chains from one sample in a study of blood T cells in healthy people across ages. One entry per CDR3 protein results from TCRdb running MiXCR on the 5' RACE reads. Here the sample spans roughly 1,800,000 distinct CDR3 sequences, 49% being singletons. Sequenced material: blood. The receptors originated from a woman in her thirties or forties in good health. Each CDR3 is given with its conserved first and last residue. D genes are given only for firm matches. Size values are once, few and many counts, or a class for expanded clones, and some rows have none.

V gene	J gene	clone size	D gene	CDR3 DNA	CDR3 protein
TRBV9	TRBJ2-3	.	.	TGTGCCAGCAGCCCCCGGCGGGACGCCGATACGCAGTATTTT	CASSPRRDADTQYF
TRBV20-1	TRBJ2-5	.	.	TGCAGTGCTAGGGTGACTGGGGGGCTCCAAGAGACCCAGTACTTC	CSARVTGGLQETQYF
TRBV4-1	TRBJ2-3	.	TRBD2	TGCGCCAGCAGCCAAGATCGTAGTAGCGGGGGCACAAATACGCAGTATTTT	CASSQDRSSGGTNTQYF
TRBV15	TRBJ2-4	.	TRBD1	TGTGCCACCAGCAGAGATAGGGGGACAGGGGGAATAGCCAAAAACATTCAGTACTTC	CATSRDRGTGGIAKNIQYF
TRBV6-5	TRBJ2-1	.	.	TGTGCCAGCAGTTACTCGATTCCGAAGGGAGTTTACAATGAGCAGTTCTTC	CASSYSIPKGVYNEQFF
TRBV20-1	TRBJ1-2	.	TRBD1	TGCAGTGCTAGGACTATCTTACAGGGGGGCTACACCTTC	CSARTILQGGYTF
TRBV12-5	TRBJ2-5	.	TRBD1	TGTGCTAGTGGTTCGGACAGGGGTGAGACCCAGTACTTC	CASGSDRGETQYF
TRBV6-6	TRBJ1-2	.	TRBD1	TGTGCCAGCAGTGCAAGACAGGGGAGAATCTATGGCTACACCTTC	CASSARQGRIYGYTF
TRBV28	TRBJ2-6	.	.	TGTGGCAGCAGTCGGGAATTGGGTTCTGGGGCCAACGTCCTGACTTTC	CGSSRELGSGANVLTF
TRBV6-6	TRBJ2-5	.	.	TGTGCCAGCAGTACCTCGGACGTTCAAGAGACCCAGTACTTC	CASSTSDVQETQYF
TRBV20-1	TRBJ1-1	few	.	TGCAGTGCTAGAGACGGGAAAAAAATGAACACTGAAGCTTTCTTT	CSARDGKKMNTEAFF
TRBV25-1	TRBJ1-5	.	.	TGTGCCAGCAGTCCTTATGGAGGGGCGGGTAGCAATCAGCCCCAGCATTTT	CASSPYGGAGSNQPQHF
TRBV12-3/TRBV12-4	TRBJ2-1	few	TRBD2	TGTGCCACCCGGGATCTAGCGGGGGGGCTCGGTGAGCAGTTCTTC	CATRDLAGGLGEQFF
TRBV7-3	TRBJ2-7	.	TRBD2	TGTGCCAGCAGCTACACTAGCGGGGGGGCCAATGAGCAGTACTTC	CASSYTSGGANEQYF
TRBV20-1	TRBJ1-2	few	.	TGCAGTGCTAGTGATTTGGTGTACTATGGCTACACCTTC	CSASDLVYYGYTF
TRBV27	TRBJ1-4	.	.	TGTGCCAGCAGTTTATCGGGGGTGTCTAATGAAAAACTGTTTTTT	CASSLSGVSNEKLFF
TRBV20-1	TRBJ1-2	.	.	TGCAGTGCTAGAGTCGAGGGGCGGGCTGGCTACACCTTC	CSARVEGRAGYTF
TRBV4-3	TRBJ2-3	.	TRBD2	TGCGCCAGCAGTAGCGGGGGGGCCTCAGCTACGCAGTATTTT	CASSSGGASATQYF
TRBV7-2	TRBJ2-1	.	TRBD2	TGTGCCAGCAGCTTACCCCTGGGACTAGCGGGGCATGAGCAGTTCTTC	CASSLPLGLAGHEQFF
TRBV4-2	TRBJ2-3	.	.	TGTGCCAGCAGCCCATGGGGGAGGAGGACTAGCACAGATACGCAGTATTTT	CASSPWGRRTSTDTQYF
TRBV27	TRBJ2-5	.	.	TGTGCCAGCAGTCCCCTTGCGGAGGGGCTGAAGCAGTACTTC	CASSPLAEGLKQYF
TRBV29-1	TRBJ1-2	.	.	TGCAGCGTCCCAAGCAGGGCTGACTATGGCTACACCTTC	CSVPSRADYGYTF
TRBV6-1	TRBJ2-3	.	TRBD2	TGTGCCAGCAGGGGTCGACTAGCGGGGGCTAGCACAGATACGCAGTATTTT	CASRGRLAGASTDTQYF
TRBV5-6	TRBJ2-5	few	.	TGTGCCAGCAGCTTGGTGACAACCCGGAAAGAGACCCAGTACTTC	CASSLVTTRKETQYF
TRBV9	TRBJ2-7	.	TRBD2	TGTGCCAGCAGCGGGGGACTAGCGGGGGGCATTGAGCAGTACTTC	CASSGGLAGGIEQYF
TRBV7-3	TRBJ2-1	few	TRBD2	TGTGCCAGCAGCTTAACGGGACTAGCGGGGTACAATGAGCAGTTCTTC	CASSLTGLAGYNEQFF
TRBV6-2/TRBV6-3	TRBJ2-1	.	.	TGTGCCAGCAGTTTCATACACCGTGGACAGTTCTTC	CASSFIHRGQFF
TRBV5-1	TRBJ2-7	.	.	TGCGCCAGCAGCTCCACGGGGTACCTCTACGAGCAGTACTTC	CASSSTGYLYEQYF
TRBV7-2	TRBJ2-4	.	.	TGTGCCAGCTATGACCTAGCCAAAAACATTCAGTACTTC	CASYDLAKNIQYF
TRBV9	TRBJ2-1	.	.	TGTGCCAGCAGCGTAGAGGGGGGAACTTACAACAATGAGCAGTTCTTC	CASSVEGGTYNNEQFF
TRBV20-1	TRBJ2-4	few	TRBD1	TGCAGTGCCATGGACAGGGAACGTAAAAACATTCAGTACTTC	CSAMDRERKNIQYF
TRBV14	TRBJ2-5	.	.	TGTGCCAGCAGCCAAGCGGTCGGGGTAAGAGAGACCCAGTACTTC	CASSQAVGVRETQYF
TRBV6-1	TRBJ1-2	.	.	TGTGCCAGCAGACCCCGGGGGCCTCTAAACTATGGCTACACCTTC	CASRPRGPLNYGYTF
TRBV19	TRBJ2-7	.	TRBD1	TGTGCCAGTGTGGTTGGGACAGGGTCAACGAATGAGCAGTACTTC	CASVVGTGSTNEQYF
TRBV5-1	TRBJ2-1	.	TRBD2	TGCGCCAGCAGACTAGGTCGCGGGGGAGGTGAGCAGTTCTTC	CASRLGRGGGEQFF
TRBV29-1	TRBJ1-2	few	.	TGCAGCGTTGACTCCCAGGGCCCCTATGGCTACACCTTC	CSVDSQGPYGYTF
TRBV6-2/TRBV6-3	TRBJ2-7	.	.	TGTGCCAGCATCCAGGGCGGCCGCAGCGAGCAGTACTTC	CASIQGGRSEQYF
TRBV5-1	TRBJ2-5	.	.	TGCGCCAGCAGCCCGACAGTTACTCAAGAGACCCAGTACTTC	CASSPTVTQETQYF
TRBV25-1	TRBJ2-7	.	.	TGTGCCAGCAGTGAATGGCGCGAGGGCTACGAGCAGTACTTC	CASSEWREGYEQYF
TRBV24-1	TRBJ2-3	many	.	TGTGCCACAGGGGTCGGAGCGTCAGATACGCAGTATTTT	CATGVGASDTQYF
TRBV5-6	TRBJ2-5	few	.	TGTGCCAGCAGCTTCCCAACTGGGGAAGAGACCCAGTACTTC	CASSFPTGEETQYF
TRBV5-1	TRBJ2-7	few	TRBD1	TGCGCCAGCACCGGACAGGGTGGTTACTACGAGCAGTACTTC	CASTGQGGYYEQYF
TRBV12-3/TRBV12-4	TRBJ1-2	few	.	TGTGCCAGCAGTTTGGGGGGAGTACTCTATGGCTACACCTTC	CASSLGGVLYGYTF
TRBV14	TRBJ2-3	few	.	TGTGCCAGCAGCCAAGATCACGGCAACACAGATACGCAGTATTTT	CASSQDHGNTDTQYF
TRBV6-5	TRBJ2-7	.	TRBD2	TGTGCCAGCAGTCCTAGCGGGGACTACGAGCAGTACTTC	CASSPSGDYEQYF
TRBV29-1	TRBJ1-1	few	.	TGCAGCGTTGACATGAACACTGAAGCTTTCTTT	CSVDMNTEAFF
TRBV20-1	TRBJ2-3	few	TRBD2	TGCAGTGCTGCTAGCGGGGCTAGCACAGATACGCAGTATTTT	CSAASGASTDTQYF
TRBV4-3	TRBJ2-5	.	.	TGCGCCAGCAGCCAAGATCCTGGCGTCGACCAGCGGGAGACCCAGTACTTC	CASSQDPGVDQRETQYF
TRBV28	TRBJ2-6	.	.	TGTGCCATCCTGGGGGGCCAAATCCTCTCTGGGGCCAACGTCCTGACTTTC	CAILGGQILSGANVLTF
TRBV6-9	TRBJ1-2	.	.	TGTGCCAGCAACTACAGTACTTCCTATGGCTACACCTTC	CASNYSTSYGYTF
TRBV5-1	TRBJ2-5	.	TRBD2	TGCGCCAGCAGCTTGGAAGCGGGGGAGACTCAAGAGACCCAGTACTTC	CASSLEAGETQETQYF
TRBV7-2	TRBJ2-7	few	.	TGTGCCAGCAGCTTAGAGTGGGGATTTCGCTACGAGCAGTACTTC	CASSLEWGFRYEQYF